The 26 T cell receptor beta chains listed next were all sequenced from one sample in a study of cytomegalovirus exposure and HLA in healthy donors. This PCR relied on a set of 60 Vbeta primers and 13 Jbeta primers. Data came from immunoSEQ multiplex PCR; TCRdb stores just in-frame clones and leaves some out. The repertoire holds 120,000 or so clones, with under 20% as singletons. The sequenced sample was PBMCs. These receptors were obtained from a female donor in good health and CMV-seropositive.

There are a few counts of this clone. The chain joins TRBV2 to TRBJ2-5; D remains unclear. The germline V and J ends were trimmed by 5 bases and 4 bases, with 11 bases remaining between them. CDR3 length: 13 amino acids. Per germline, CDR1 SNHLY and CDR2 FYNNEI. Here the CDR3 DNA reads TGTGCCAGCAGTAGACGAAGAGGAGAGACCCAGTACTTC. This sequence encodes CASSRRRGETQYF.

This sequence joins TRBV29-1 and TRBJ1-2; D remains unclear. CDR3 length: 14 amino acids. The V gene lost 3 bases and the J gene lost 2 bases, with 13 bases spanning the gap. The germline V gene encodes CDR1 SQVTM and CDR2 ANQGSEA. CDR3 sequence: CSVEPRDINYGYTF. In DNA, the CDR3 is TGCAGCGTTGAGCCTCGAGATATAAACTATGGCTACACCTTC.

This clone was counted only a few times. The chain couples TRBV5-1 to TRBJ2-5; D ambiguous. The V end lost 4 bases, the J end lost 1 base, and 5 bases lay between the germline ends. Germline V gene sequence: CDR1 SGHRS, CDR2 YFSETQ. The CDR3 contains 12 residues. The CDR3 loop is CASSQIQETQYF. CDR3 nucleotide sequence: TGCGCCAGCAGCCAGATCCAAGAGACCCAGTACTTC.

CDR3: CASSPTEGAEKLFF. In DNA form, the CDR3 reads TGCGCCAGCAGCCCAACAGAGGGGGCTGAAAAACTGTTTTTT. The chain combines TRBV5-1 with TRBJ1-4, with 7 bases matching TRBD1. The CDR3 spans 14 residues. Unmatched junction bases numbered 7, after V lost 4 bases and J lost 7 bases. Germline V gene lookup returns CDR1 SGHRS and CDR2 YFSETQ.

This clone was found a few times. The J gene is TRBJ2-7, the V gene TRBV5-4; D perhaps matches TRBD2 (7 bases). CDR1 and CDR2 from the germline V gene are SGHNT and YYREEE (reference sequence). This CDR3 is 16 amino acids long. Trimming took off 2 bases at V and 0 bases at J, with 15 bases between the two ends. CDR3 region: CASSFVSGGPSYEQYF. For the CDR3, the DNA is TGTGCCAGCAGCTTCGTCTCCGGGGGGCCCTCCTACGAGCAGTACTTC.

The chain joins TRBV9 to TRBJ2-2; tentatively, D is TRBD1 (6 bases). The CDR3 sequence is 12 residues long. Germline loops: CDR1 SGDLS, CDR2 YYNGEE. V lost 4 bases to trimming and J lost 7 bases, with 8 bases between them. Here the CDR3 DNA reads TGTGCCAGCAGCCTACAGGGCGGGGAGCTGTTTTTT. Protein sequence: CASSLQGGELFF.

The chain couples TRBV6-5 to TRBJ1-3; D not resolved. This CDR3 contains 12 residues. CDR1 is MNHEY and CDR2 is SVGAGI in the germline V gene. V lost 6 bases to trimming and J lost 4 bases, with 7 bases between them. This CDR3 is CASSFRGNTIYF. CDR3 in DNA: TGTGCCAGCAGCTTCCGGGGAAACACCATATATTTT.

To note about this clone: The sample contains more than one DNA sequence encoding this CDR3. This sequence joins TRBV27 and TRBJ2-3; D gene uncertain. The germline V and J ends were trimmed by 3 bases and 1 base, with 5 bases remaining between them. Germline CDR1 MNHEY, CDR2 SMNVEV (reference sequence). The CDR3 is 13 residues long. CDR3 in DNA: TGTGCCAGCAGTTTGTCTGGCACAGATACGCAGTATTTT. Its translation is CASSLSGTDTQYF.

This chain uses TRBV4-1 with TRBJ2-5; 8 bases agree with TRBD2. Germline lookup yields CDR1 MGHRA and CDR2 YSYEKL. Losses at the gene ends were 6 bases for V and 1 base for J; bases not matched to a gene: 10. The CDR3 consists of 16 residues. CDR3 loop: CASRDGTSAPQETQYF. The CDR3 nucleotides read TGCGCCAGCAGGGACGGGACTAGTGCCCCCCAAGAGACCCAGTACTTC.

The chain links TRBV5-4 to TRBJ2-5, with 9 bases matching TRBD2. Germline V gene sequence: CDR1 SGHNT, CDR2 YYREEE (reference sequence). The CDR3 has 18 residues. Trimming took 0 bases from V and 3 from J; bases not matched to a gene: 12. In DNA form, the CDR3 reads TGTGCCAGCAGCTTGGTTGGAGGCGGGGGGGCCAGGAAAGAGACCCAGTACTTC. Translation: CASSLVGGGGARKETQYF.

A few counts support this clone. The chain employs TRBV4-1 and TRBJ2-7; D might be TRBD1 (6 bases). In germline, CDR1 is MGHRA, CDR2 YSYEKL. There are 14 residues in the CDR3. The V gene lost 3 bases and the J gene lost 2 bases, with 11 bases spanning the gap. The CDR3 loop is CASSQKTGTYEQYF. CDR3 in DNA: TGCGCCAGCAGCCAGAAGACAGGTACCTACGAGCAGTACTTC.

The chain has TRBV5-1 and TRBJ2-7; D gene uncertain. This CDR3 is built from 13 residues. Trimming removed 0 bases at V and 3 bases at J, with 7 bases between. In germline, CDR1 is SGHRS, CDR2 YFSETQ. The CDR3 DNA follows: TGCGCCAGCAGCTTGGGCAGGAACTACGAGCAGTACTTC. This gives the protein CASSLGRNYEQYF.

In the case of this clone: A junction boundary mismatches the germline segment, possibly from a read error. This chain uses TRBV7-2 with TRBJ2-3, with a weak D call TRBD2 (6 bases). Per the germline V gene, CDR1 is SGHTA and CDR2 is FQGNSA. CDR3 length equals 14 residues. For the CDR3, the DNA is TGTGCCAGCAGCTTAGGAACTAGCAAAGATACGCAGTATTTT. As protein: CASSLGTSKDTQYF.

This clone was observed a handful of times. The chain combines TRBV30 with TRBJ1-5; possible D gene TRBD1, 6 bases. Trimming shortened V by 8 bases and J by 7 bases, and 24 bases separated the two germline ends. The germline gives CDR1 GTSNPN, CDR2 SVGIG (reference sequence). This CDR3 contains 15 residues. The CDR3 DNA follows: TGTGCCCATCCATATGCTAGGGGGTTAGGACAGCCCCAGCATTTT. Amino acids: CAHPYARGLGQPQHF.

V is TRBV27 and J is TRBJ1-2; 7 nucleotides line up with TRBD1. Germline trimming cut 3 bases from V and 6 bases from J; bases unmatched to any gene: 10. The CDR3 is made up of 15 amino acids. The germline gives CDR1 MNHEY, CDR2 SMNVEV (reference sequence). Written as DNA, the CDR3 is TGTGCCAGCAGTTTTGGACAGGTCGCTCTAGATGGCTACACCTTC. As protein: CASSFGQVALDGYTF.

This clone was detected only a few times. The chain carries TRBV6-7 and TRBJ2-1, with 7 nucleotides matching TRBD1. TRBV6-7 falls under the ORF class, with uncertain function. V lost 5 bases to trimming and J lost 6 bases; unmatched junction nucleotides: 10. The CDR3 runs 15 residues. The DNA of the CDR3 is TGTGCCAGCAGTATAAACAGGGGCACTTCCAATGAGCAGTTCTTC. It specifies CASSINRGTSNEQFF.

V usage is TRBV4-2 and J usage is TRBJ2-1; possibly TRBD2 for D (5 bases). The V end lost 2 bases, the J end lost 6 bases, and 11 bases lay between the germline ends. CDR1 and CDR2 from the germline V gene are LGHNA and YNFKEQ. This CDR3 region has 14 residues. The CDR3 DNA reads TGTGCCAGCAGCCAACATCCTAGCCCCAATGAGCAGTTCTTC. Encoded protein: CASSQHPSPNEQFF.

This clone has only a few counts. The CDR3 region has the DNA TGTGCCAGCAGACAGGTGAACACTGAAGCTTTCTTT. Translation gives CASRQVNTEAFF. The rearrangement uses TRBV7-9 and TRBJ1-1; a weak D match, TRBD1 (5 bases). The CDR3 loop spans 12 amino acids. Between the trimmed V and J ends, which lost 6 bases and 0 bases, there was a span of 5 bases. CDR1 is SEHNR, CDR2 FQNEAQ, per germline (reference sequence).

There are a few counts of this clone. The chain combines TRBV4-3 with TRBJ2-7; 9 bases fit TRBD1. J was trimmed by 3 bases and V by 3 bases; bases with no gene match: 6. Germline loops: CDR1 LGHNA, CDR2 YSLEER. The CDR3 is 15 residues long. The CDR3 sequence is CASSHSGQGFYEQYF. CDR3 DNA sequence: TGCGCCAGCAGCCATTCGGGACAGGGATTCTACGAGCAGTACTTC.

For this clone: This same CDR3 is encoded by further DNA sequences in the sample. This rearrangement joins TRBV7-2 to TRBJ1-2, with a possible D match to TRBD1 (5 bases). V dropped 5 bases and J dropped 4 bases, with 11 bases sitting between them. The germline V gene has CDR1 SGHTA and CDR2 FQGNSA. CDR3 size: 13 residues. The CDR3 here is CASSLGQGYGYTF. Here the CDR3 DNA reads TGTGCCAGCAGCCTAGGACAAGGCTATGGCTACACCTTC.

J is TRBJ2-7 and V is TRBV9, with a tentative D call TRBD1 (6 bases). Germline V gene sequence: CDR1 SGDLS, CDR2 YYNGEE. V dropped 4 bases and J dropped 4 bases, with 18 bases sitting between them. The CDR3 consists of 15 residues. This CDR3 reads CASSTWDTPGYEQYF. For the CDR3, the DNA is TGTGCCAGCAGCACCTGGGACACTCCCGGGTACGAGCAGTACTTC.

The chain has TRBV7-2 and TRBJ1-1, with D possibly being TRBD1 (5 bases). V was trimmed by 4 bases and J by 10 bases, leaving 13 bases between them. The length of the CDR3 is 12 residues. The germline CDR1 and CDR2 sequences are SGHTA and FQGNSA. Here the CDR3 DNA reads TGTGCCAGCAGCTCCACGCGGGGGGGAGCTTTCTTT. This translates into CASSSTRGGAFF. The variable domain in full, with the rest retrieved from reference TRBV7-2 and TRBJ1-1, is GAGVSQSPSNKVTEKGKDVELRCDPISGHTALYWYRQSLGQGLEFLIYFQGNSAPDKSGLPSDRFSAERTGGSVSTLTIQRTQQEDSAVYLCASSSTRGGAFFGQGTRLTVV.

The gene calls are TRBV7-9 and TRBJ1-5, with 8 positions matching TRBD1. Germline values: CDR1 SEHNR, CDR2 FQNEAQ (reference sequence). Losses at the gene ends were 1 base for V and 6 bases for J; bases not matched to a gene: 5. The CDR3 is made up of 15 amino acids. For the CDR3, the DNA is TGTGCCAGCAGCTTAGGGCAGGGGGCAGGTCAGCCCCAGCATTTT. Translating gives CASSLGQGAGQPQHF.

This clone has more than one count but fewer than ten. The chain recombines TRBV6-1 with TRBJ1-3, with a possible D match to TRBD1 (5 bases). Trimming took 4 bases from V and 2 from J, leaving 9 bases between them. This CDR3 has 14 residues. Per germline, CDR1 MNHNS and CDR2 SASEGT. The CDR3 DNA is TGTGCCAGCAGTGTGGGGGAGGCTGGAAACACCATATATTTT. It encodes CASSVGEAGNTIYF.

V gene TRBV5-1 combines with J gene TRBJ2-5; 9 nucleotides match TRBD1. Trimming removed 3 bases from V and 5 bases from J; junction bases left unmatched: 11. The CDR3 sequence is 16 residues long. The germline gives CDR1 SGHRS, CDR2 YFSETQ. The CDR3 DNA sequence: TGCGCCAGCAGCTACCTTACAGGGGGCGGAGGGGAGACCCAGTACTTC. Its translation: CASSYLTGGGGETQYF.

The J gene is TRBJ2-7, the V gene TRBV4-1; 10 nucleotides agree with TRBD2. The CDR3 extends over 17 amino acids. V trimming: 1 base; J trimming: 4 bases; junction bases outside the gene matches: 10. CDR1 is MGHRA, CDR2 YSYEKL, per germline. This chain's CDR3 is CASSQASSSGGLYEQYF. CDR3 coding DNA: TGCGCCAGCAGCCAAGCCTCTTCTAGCGGGGGACTGTACGAGCAGTACTTC.